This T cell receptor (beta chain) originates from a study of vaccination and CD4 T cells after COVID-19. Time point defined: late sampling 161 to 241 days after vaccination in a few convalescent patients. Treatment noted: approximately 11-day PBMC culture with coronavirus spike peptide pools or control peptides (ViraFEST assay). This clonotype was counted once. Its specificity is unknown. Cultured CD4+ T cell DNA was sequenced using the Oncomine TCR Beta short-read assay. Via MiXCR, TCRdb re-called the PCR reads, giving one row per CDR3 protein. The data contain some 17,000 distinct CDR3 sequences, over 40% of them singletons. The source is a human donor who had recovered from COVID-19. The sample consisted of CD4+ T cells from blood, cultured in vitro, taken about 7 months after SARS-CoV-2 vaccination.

The CDR3 DNA follows: TGTGCCATCAGTCCGGGACAGGGGGCCCGAGGCAACTATGGCTACACCTTC. Protein product: CAISPGQGARGNYGYTF. This chain uses TRBV10-3 with TRBJ1-2; 12 bases agree with TRBD1. The CDR3 consists of 17 residues. Germline values: CDR1 ENHRY, CDR2 SYGVKD. The V gene end was trimmed by 5 bases and the J gene end by 2 bases; junction bases not matched to a gene: 9.